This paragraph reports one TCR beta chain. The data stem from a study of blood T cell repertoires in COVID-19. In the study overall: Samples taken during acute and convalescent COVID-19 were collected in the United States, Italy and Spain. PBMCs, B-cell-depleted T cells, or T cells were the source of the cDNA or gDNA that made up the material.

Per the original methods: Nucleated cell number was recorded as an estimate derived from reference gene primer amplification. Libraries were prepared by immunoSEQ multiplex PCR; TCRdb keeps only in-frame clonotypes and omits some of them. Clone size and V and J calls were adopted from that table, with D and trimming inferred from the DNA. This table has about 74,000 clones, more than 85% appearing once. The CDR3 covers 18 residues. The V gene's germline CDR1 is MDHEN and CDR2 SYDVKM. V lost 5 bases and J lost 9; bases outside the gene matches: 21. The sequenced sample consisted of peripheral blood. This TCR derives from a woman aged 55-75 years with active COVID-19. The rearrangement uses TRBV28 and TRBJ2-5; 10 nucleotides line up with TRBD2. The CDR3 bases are TGTGCCAGCAGTACCGGGACTAGCGTAACTTATACCGGGGTGTCCCAGTACTTC. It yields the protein CASSTGTSVTYTGVSQYF.